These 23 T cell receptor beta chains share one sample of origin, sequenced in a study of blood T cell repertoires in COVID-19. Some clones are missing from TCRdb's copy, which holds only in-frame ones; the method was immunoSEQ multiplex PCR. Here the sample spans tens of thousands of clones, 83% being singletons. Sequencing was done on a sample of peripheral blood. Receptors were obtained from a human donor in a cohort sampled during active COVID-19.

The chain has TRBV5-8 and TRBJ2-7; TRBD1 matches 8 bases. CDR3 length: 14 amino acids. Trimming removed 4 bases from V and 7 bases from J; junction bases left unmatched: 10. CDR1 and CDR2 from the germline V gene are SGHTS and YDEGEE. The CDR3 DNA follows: TGTGCCAGCAGCGATAGGACAGGGATGGGAGAGCAGTACTTC. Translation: CASSDRTGMGEQYF.

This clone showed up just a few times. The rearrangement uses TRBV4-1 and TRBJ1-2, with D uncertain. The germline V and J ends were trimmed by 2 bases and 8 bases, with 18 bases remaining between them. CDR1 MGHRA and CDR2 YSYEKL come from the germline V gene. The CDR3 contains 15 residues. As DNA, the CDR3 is TGCGCCAGCAGCCAACCGCTAGACTCCCGGCGGGGCTACACCTTC. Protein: CASSQPLDSRRGYTF.

The CDR3 loop is CASRNREETQYF. DNA of the CDR3: TGTGCCAGTAGAAACAGGGAAGAGACCCAGTACTTC. The chain recombines TRBV19 with TRBJ2-5; TRBD1 is a possible D gene (6 bases). The CDR3 contains 12 residues. V was shortened by 6 bases and J by 3 bases, with 8 bases between the two germline ends. CDR1 is LNHDA, CDR2 SQIVND, per germline (reference sequence).

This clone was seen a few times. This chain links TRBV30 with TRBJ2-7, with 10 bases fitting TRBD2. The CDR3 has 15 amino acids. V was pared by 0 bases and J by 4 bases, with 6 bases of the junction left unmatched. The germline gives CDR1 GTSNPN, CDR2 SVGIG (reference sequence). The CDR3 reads CAWSVGAGGPYEQYF. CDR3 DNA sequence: TGTGCCTGGAGTGTAGGAGCGGGGGGGCCTTACGAGCAGTACTTC.

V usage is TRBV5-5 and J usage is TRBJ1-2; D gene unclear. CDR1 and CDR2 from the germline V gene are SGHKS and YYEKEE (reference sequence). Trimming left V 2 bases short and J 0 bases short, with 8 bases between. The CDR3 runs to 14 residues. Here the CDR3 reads CASSFGGPNYGYTF. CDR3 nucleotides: TGTGCCAGCAGCTTCGGAGGACCTAACTATGGCTACACCTTC.

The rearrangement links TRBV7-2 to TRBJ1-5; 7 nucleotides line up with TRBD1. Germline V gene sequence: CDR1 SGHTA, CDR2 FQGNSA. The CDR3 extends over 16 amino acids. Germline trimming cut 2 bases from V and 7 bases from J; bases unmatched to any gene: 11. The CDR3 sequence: CASSLKAAQGQQPQHF. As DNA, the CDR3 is TGTGCCAGCAGCTTAAAGGCTGCACAGGGGCAACAGCCCCAGCATTTT.

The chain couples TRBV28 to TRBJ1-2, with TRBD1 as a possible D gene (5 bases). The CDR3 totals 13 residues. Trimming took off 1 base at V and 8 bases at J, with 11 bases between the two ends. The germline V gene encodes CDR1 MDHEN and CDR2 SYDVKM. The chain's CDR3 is CASSLLGGVGYTF. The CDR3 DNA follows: TGTGCCAGCAGTTTATTGGGAGGGGTCGGCTACACCTTC.

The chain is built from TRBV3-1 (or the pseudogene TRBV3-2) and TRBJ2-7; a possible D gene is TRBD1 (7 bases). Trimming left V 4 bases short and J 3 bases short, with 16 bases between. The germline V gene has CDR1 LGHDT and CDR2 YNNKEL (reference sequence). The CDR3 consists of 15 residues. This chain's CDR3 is CASSRGGQGGYEQYF. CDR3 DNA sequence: TGTGCCAGCAGCCGGGGCGGGCAGGGGGGCTACGAGCAGTACTTC.

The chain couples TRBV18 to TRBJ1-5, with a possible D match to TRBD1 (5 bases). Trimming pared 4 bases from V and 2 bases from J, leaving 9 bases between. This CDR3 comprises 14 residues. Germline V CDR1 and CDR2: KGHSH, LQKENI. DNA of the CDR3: TGTGCCAGCTCACAGGGGTTGGGCAATCAGCCCCAGCATTTT. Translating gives CASSQGLGNQPQHF.

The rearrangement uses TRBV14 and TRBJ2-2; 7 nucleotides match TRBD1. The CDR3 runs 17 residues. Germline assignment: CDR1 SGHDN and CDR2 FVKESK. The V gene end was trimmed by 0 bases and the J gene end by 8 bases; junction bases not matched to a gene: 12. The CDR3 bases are TGTGCCAGCAGCCAAGATGTGGCAGGGGGTGCCAGGGGGGAGCTGTTTTTT. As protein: CASSQDVAGGARGELFF. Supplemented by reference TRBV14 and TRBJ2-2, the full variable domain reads EAGVTQFPSHSVIEKGQTVTLRCDPISGHDNLYWYRRVMGKEIKFLLHFVKESKQDESGMPNNRFLAERTGGTYSTLKVQPAELEDSGVYFCASSQDVAGGARGELFFGEGSRLTVL.

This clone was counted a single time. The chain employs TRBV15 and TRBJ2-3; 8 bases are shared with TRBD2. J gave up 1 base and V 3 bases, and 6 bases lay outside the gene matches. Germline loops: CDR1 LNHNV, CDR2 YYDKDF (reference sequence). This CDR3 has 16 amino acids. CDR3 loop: CATSSGAGGRTDTQYF. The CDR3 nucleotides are TGTGCCACCAGCAGTGGGGCGGGGGGCCGCACAGATACGCAGTATTTT.

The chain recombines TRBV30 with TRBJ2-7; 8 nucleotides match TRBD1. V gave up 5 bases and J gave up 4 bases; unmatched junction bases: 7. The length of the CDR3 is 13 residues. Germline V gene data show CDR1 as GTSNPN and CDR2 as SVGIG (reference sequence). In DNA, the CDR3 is TGTGCCTGGGGTCGACAGGGGAGTTACGAGCAGTACTTC. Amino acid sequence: CAWGRQGSYEQYF.

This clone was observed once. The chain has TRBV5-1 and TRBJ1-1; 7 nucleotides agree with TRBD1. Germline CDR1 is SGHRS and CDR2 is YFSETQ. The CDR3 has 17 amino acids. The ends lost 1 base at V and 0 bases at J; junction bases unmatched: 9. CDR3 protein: CASSLRTGPTMNTEAFF. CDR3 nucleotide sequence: TGCGCCAGCAGCTTGCGGACAGGACCTACCATGAACACTGAAGCTTTCTTT.

This CDR3 reads CASTRLGGASYNEQFF. In nucleotides, the CDR3 is TGTGCCAGCACTCGACTCGGGGGGGCCTCCTACAATGAGCAGTTCTTC. This rearrangement joins TRBV2 to TRBJ2-1; TRBD2 matches 8 bases. After removal of 7 bases from V and 0 bases from J, the junction contained 8 bases not matched to a gene. The germline CDR1 and CDR2 sequences are SNHLY and FYNNEI. CDR3 length: 16 amino acids.

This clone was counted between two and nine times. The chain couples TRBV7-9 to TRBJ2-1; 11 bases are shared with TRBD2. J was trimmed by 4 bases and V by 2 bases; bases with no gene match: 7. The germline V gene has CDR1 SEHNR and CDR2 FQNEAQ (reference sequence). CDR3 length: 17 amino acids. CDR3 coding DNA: TGTGCCAGCAGCTTACGGGGACTAGCGGACCGGTACAATGAGCAGTTCTTC. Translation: CASSLRGLADRYNEQFF.

CDR3 in amino acids: CASSEKESRAYEQYF. The CDR3 DNA reads as TGTGCCAGCAGCGAAAAAGAATCTCGAGCCTACGAGCAGTACTTC. The genes are TRBV2 and TRBJ2-7; no clear D gene. This CDR3 has 15 amino acids. Germline V lookup: CDR1 SNHLY, CDR2 FYNNEI. Trimming pared 6 bases from V and 2 bases from J, leaving 17 bases between.

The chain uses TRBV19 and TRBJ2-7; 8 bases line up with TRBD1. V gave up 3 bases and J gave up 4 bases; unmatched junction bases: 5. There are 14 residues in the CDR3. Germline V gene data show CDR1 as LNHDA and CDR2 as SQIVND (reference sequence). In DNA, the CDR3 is TGTGCCAGTAGTATCCAGGGACAGGCTTACGAGCAGTACTTC. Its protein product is CASSIQGQAYEQYF.

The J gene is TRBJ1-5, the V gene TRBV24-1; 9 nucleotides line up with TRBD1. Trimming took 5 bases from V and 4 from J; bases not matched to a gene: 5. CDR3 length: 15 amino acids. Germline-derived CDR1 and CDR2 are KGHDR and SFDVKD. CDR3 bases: TGTGCCACCAGTGCCCAGGACAGGGGTAATCAGCCCCAGCATTTT. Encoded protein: CATSAQDRGNQPQHF.

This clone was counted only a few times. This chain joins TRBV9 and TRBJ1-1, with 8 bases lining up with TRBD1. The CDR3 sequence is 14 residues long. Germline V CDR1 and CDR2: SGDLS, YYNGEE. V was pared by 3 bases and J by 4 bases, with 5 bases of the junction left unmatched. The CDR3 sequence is CASSAATGATEAFF. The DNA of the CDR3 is TGTGCCAGCAGCGCAGCGACAGGGGCCACTGAAGCTTTCTTT.

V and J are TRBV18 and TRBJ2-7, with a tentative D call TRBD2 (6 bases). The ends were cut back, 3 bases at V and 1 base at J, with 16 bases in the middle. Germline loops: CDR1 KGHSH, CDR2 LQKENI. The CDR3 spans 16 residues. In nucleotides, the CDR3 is TGTGCCAGCTCACCGACGAAGATGGCGGGGTCCTACGAGCAGTACTTC. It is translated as CASSPTKMAGSYEQYF.

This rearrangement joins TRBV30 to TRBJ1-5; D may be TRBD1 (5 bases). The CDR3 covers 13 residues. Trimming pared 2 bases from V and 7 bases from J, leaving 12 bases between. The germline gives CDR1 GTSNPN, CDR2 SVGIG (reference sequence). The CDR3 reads CAWSLRGGQPQHF. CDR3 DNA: TGTGCCTGGAGTCTGCGCGGGGGACAGCCCCAGCATTTT.

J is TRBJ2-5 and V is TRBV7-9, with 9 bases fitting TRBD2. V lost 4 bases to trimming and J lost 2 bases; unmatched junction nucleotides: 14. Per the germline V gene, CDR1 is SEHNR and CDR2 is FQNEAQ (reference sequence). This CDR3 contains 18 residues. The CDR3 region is CASSSGKAARGGQETQYF. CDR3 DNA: TGTGCCAGCAGCTCAGGAAAGGCGGCGCGGGGGGGACAAGAGACCCAGTACTTC.

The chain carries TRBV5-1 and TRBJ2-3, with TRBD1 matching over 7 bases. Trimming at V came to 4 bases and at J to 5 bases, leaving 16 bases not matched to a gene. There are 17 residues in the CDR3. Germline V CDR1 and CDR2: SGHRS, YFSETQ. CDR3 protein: CASSERPGTVIEDTQYF. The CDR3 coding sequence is TGCGCCAGCAGCGAGCGCCCCGGGACAGTAATTGAAGATACGCAGTATTTT.